These T cell receptor beta chains were read from a single sample in a study of blood T cell repertoires in COVID-19. Data came from immunoSEQ multiplex PCR; TCRdb stores just in-frame clones and leaves some out. The top ten clones hold 7.7% of a sample with 90,000 to 150,000 clones, roughly 90% of them seen once. The sequencing input was peripheral blood. All receptors derive from a human donor in a cohort sampled during active COVID-19. Both conserved end residues are part of each CDR3. Each record gives: V gene, J gene, D gene, clone size, CDR3 DNA, CDR3 protein. A D gene is named only where the DNA matches it firmly. Not all rows give a size; the values are once, few, many and, for expanded clones, a class.

TRBV11-3	TRBJ2-2	-	-	TGTGCCAGCAGCTTGGGAGGGGGGAACACCGGGGAGCTGTTTTTT	CASSLGGGNTGELFF
TRBV19	TRBJ1-2	TRBD1	-	TGTGCCAGTAGTACTCAGACAGGGATGGATGGCTACACCTTC	CASSTQTGMDGYTF
TRBV7-2	TRBJ2-1	TRBD2	few	TGTGCCAGCAGCCAGACTAGCGGGAACTACAATGAGCAGTTCTTC	CASSQTSGNYNEQFF
TRBV12-5	TRBJ1-1	-	-	TGTGCTAGTGGTTTAGACCCTCGGAGGGGCACTGAAGCTTTCTTT	CASGLDPRRGTEAFF
TRBV18	TRBJ1-5	-	-	TGTGCCAGCTCACCGTCTCCGGATCAGCCCCAGCATTTT	CASSPSPDQPQHF
TRBV6-4	TRBJ2-2	-	-	TGTGCCAGCAGTGCTAGCCCCGTATCCGCCGGGGAGCTGTTTTTT	CASSASPVSAGELFF
TRBV5-6	TRBJ1-5	-	-	TGTGCCAGCAGCTTACAGTCGGATAGCAATCAGCCCCAGCATTTT	CASSLQSDSNQPQHF
TRBV10-1	TRBJ2-1	TRBD1	-	TGCGCCAGCAGCTCCGGGACAGGGGATTACCGCTCCTACAATGAGCAGTTCTTC	CASSSGTGDYRSYNEQFF
TRBV3-1/TRBV3-2	TRBJ1-1	TRBD1	-	TGTGCCAGCAGCCAAGACAGGGACAGGGAAGCTTTCTTT	CASSQDRDREAFF
TRBV27	TRBJ2-7	-	-	TGTGCCAGCAGACCCACGACACCAAGTTCCTACGAGCAGTACTTC	CASRPTTPSSYEQYF
TRBV6-5	TRBJ2-1	TRBD1	once	TGTGCCAGCAGTACCGGGACAGGGGTAGGGTATGAGCAGTTCTTC	CASSTGTGVGYEQFF
TRBV2	TRBJ1-5	-	-	TGTGCCAGCAGGACCAGCCGGGACACCTGGGGGTATTTT	CASRTSRDTWGYF
TRBV5-4	TRBJ2-5	-	once	TGTGCCAGCAGCTTGGAGGGCAGGGTGTCAGGGACCCAGTACTTC	CASSLEGRVSGTQYF
TRBV10-2	TRBJ2-2	-	-	TGCGCCAGCAAGGAGGGGGGAGGGTCCGGGGAGCTGTTTTTT	CASKEGGGSGELFF
TRBV5-1	TRBJ1-5	TRBD1	-	TGCGCCAGCAGCTTTGGGGACAGGGCGAATCAGCCCCAGCATTTT	CASSFGDRANQPQHF
TRBV5-4	TRBJ2-3	TRBD2	-	TGTGCCAGCAGCTTTAGACTAGCGGGGAGCACAGATACGCAGTATTTT	CASSFRLAGSTDTQYF
TRBV27	TRBJ1-5	-	-	TGTGCCAGCAGTGCGGGGGGCAATCAGCCCCAGCATTTT	CASSAGGNQPQHF
TRBV19	TRBJ1-2	-	-	TGTGCCAGTAGTATAGGGGCTGCCAACTATGGCTACACCTTC	CASSIGAANYGYTF
TRBV5-4	TRBJ2-7	TRBD2	-	TGTGCCAGCAGCTTGGCAGCGGGAAACGCCTACGAGCAGTACTTC	CASSLAAGNAYEQYF
TRBV7-6	TRBJ1-2	-	-	TGTGCCAGCAGCTTAGTCGCCGACAGCGTCTATGGCTACACCTTC	CASSLVADSVYGYTF
TRBV29-1	TRBJ1-1	-	-	TGCAGCGTTGAGGGACCGGGGGAACGAAACACTGAAGCTTTCTTT	CSVEGPGERNTEAFF
TRBV11-2	TRBJ1-4	-	once	TGTGCCAGCAGCCCCGGACAGCGTGAAAAACTGTTTTTT	CASSPGQREKLFF
TRBV2	TRBJ1-1	-	-	TGTGCCAGCGGCTGGAACACTGAAGCTTTCTTT	CASGWNTEAFF
TRBV11-2	TRBJ2-7	TRBD1	-	TGTGCCAGCAGTTACCCGGGACAGAGCCGCGAGCAGTACTTC	CASSYPGQSREQYF
TRBV7-2	TRBJ2-7	TRBD1	-	TGTGCCAGCAGCACCGGGACAGGGGGTCACGAGCAGTACTTC	CASSTGTGGHEQYF
TRBV19	TRBJ2-7	-	-	TGTGCCAGTAGGGGGGGGCCCCAAGGAGAGCAGTACTTC	CASRGGPQGEQYF
TRBV10-1	TRBJ2-3	-	-	TGCGCCAGCATGCCGACAGCCACAGATACGCAGTATTTT	CASMPTATDTQYF
TRBV6-6	TRBJ1-1	-	-	TGTGCCAGCAGTTACGGCGAGACAGTTAAGAACACTGAAGCTTTCTTT	CASSYGETVKNTEAFF
TRBV3-1/TRBV3-2	TRBJ2-1	TRBD2	-	TGTGCCAGCAGCCAAGACGGGGCGCAGCGGGACGCTTCCTACAATGAGCAGTTCTTC	CASSQDGAQRDASYNEQFF
TRBV6-1	TRBJ1-2	-	-	TGTGCCAGCAGTGAGCCCCTCGGAGGGATCGGGGGCTACACCTTC	CASSEPLGGIGGYTF
TRBV2	TRBJ2-3	TRBD1	-	TGTGCCAGCGGGACAGGGGGCGTCCCAGATACGCAGTATTTT	CASGTGGVPDTQYF
TRBV6-5	TRBJ2-2	-	-	TGTGCCAGCAGTAAAACTACCACGAACACCGGGGAGCTGTTTTTT	CASSKTTTNTGELFF
TRBV7-6	TRBJ2-2	TRBD2	once	TGTGCCAGCAGACGTGGGAGGGAGGAGAACACCGGGGAGCTGTTTTTT	CASRRGREENTGELFF
TRBV29-1	TRBJ1-4	-	-	TGCAGCGCAGGACACCCTGCAACTAATGAAAAACTGTTTTTT	CSAGHPATNEKLFF
TRBV6-5	TRBJ2-2	TRBD1	-	TGTGCCAGCAGCCGACAGGACAGGGACACCGGGGAGCTGTTTTTT	CASSRQDRDTGELFF
TRBV6-2/TRBV6-3	TRBJ1-5	-	-	TGTGCCAGCAGTTACAGTCCGGACAGACCTCAGCCCCAGCATTTT	CASSYSPDRPQPQHF
TRBV11-2	TRBJ2-5	TRBD1	once	TGTGCCAGCAGCCCGGGGACAGGGGAAGAGACCCAGTACTTC	CASSPGTGEETQYF
TRBV29-1	TRBJ2-3	TRBD1	-	TGCAGCGTAAACAGGGGTCAGGGCAATACGCAGTATTTT	CSVNRGQGNTQYF
TRBV7-9	TRBJ2-7	TRBD1	-	TGTGCCAGCAGCCCGAGGGGGACAGGGGTTGACGAGCAGTACTTC	CASSPRGTGVDEQYF
TRBV11-3	TRBJ1-1	-	-	TGTGCCAGCAGCTTAGACACCCCGAGGACTGAAGCTTTCTTT	CASSLDTPRTEAFF
TRBV6-5	TRBJ1-1	-	-	TGTGCCAGCAGTTACTCGAGGACTGAAGCTTTCTTT	CASSYSRTEAFF
TRBV6-5	TRBJ2-7	TRBD1	once	TGTGCCAGCAGTTCAGACAGGGGGCGGTACGAGCAGTACTTC	CASSSDRGRYEQYF
TRBV5-1	TRBJ1-1	-	-	TGCGCCAGCAGCTTGGCGGTGAACACTGAAGCTTTCTTT	CASSLAVNTEAFF